Listed below are T cell receptor beta chains from one sample, sequenced in a study of shared clonotypes between healthy human individuals. Clones were sequenced by immunoSEQ multiplex PCR, and TCRdb holds only the in-frame ones, with some missing. This table has approximately 2.4 million clones, approximately 96% appearing once. The sequenced sample consisted of naive CD4+ T cells sorted from blood. Receptors were obtained from a man between 18 and 29 years old in good health. CDR3s include the opening cysteine and the closing phenylalanine or tryptophan. D genes are given only for firm matches. A row's size may be missing; if present it is once, few, many or a size class.

d_gene	abundance	v_gene	j_gene	CDR3aa	CDR3nt
.	.	TRBV5-1	TRBJ2-2	CASSSGQNTGELFF	TGCGCCAGCAGCTCCGGACAGAACACCGGGGAGCTGTTTTTT
.	.	TRBV30	TRBJ2-7	CAWSVRGYEQYF	TGTGCCTGGAGTGTCAGGGGCTACGAGCAGTACTTC
.	.	TRBV7-9	TRBJ1-4	CASSLYPQGINEKLFF	TGTGCCAGCAGCTTATATCCGCAGGGCATCAATGAAAAACTGTTTTTT
.	.	TRBV18	TRBJ2-7	CASSPTGLPSYEQYF	TGTGCCAGCTCACCTACAGGGCTACCCTCCTACGAGCAGTACTTC
.	.	TRBV19	TRBJ1-2	CASSMPSAPYGYTF	TGTGCCAGTAGTATGCCCTCGGCCCCTTATGGCTACACCTTC
TRBD1	.	TRBV4-1	TRBJ1-2	CASSQGQGSIYGYTF	TGCGCCAGCAGCCAGGGACAGGGATCCATCTATGGCTACACCTTC
TRBD2	once	TRBV6-5	TRBJ2-7	CASSSDGLGSYEQYF	TGTGCCAGCAGTTCGGACGGACTAGGCTCCTACGAGCAGTACTTC
.	.	TRBV6-5	TRBJ1-6	CATAGVYNSPLHF	TGTGCCACCGCAGGGGTCTATAATTCACCCCTCCACTTT
TRBD1	.	TRBV7-9	TRBJ2-5	CASRAGTGQETQYF	TGTGCCAGCAGGGCCGGGACAGGGCAAGAGACCCAGTACTTC
.	.	TRBV9	TRBJ2-7	CASSARAGSSTYEQYF	TGTGCCAGCAGCGCCAGAGCAGGGAGTTCAACCTACGAGCAGTACTTC
.	.	TRBV6-6	TRBJ1-1	CASSYGGNTEAFF	TGTGCCAGCAGTTACGGGGGGAACACTGAAGCTTTCTTT
.	.	TRBV28	TRBJ2-7	CASTSGVSSYEQYF	TGTGCCAGCACCTCAGGGGTGAGCTCCTACGAGCAGTACTTC
.	.	TRBV28	TRBJ1-1	CASSETNTEAFF	TGTGCCAGCAGTGAGACAAACACTGAAGCTTTCTTT
TRBD1	.	TRBV29-1	TRBJ2-5	CSVENPGRGYQETQYF	TGCAGCGTTGAAAACCCTGGCAGGGGGTACCAAGAGACCCAGTACTTC
.	.	TRBV5-1	TRBJ2-3	CASSLAPGNTDTQYF	TGCGCCAGCAGCTTGGCCCCAGGCAACACAGATACGCAGTATTTT
.	.	TRBV7-2	TRBJ2-4	CASSSINGGPLAKNIQYF	TGTGCCAGCAGCTCGATAAACGGGGGTCCCTTAGCCAAAAACATTCAGTACTTC
TRBD1	.	TRBV6-1	TRBJ1-2	CASSVTGDNYGYTF	TGTGCCAGCAGTGTGACAGGGGACAACTATGGCTACACCTTC
.	.	TRBV7-8	TRBJ2-7	CASSWDQSEQYF	TGTGCCAGCAGCTGGGACCAGTCCGAGCAGTACTTC
.	.	TRBV10-3	TRBJ1-1	CAISEWGERTEAFF	TGTGCCATCAGTGAATGGGGGGAGAGGACTGAAGCTTTCTTT
TRBD1	.	TRBV7-9	TRBJ1-2	CASSSGQGGYGYTF	TGTGCCAGCAGCTCGGGACAGGGAGGCTATGGCTACACCTTC
.	.	TRBV7-2	TRBJ2-1	CASTDYNEQFF	TGTGCCAGCACCGACTACAATGAGCAGTTCTTC
.	.	TRBV10-2	TRBJ1-2	CASTLEGTDGYTF	TGCGCCAGCACCTTAGAGGGGACGGATGGCTACACCTTC
.	.	TRBV29-1	TRBJ2-3	CSGRGLGGDTQYF	TGCAGCGGTCGCGGGTTGGGAGGAGATACGCAGTATTTT
.	.	TRBV18	TRBJ1-2	CASSQGSGPWAF	TGTGCCAGCTCACAGGGGTCGGGTCCATGGGCCTTC
.	.	TRBV4-1	TRBJ1-1	CASSQVPHMNTEAFF	TGCGCCAGCAGCCAAGTACCGCACATGAACACTGAAGCTTTCTTT
.	.	TRBV14	TRBJ2-2	CASSPASVAGELFF	TGTGCCAGCAGCCCAGCGAGCGTGGCCGGGGAGCTGTTTTTT
TRBD2	once	TRBV10-1	TRBJ2-7	CASSRPSGSSYEQYF	TGCGCCAGCAGTAGACCCAGCGGGAGCTCCTACGAGCAGTACTTC
.	.	TRBV27	TRBJ2-1	CASSFRDIRHNEQFF	TGTGCCAGCAGTTTCCGGGACATTAGGCACAATGAGCAGTTCTTC
.	.	TRBV12-5	TRBJ1-4	CASAAWRATNEKLFF	TGTGCTAGTGCCGCATGGAGGGCAACTAATGAAAAACTGTTTTTT
.	.	TRBV6-1	TRBJ1-5	CASSAITGLQPQHF	TGTGCCAGCAGTGCTATTACAGGTCTACAGCCCCAGCATTTT
TRBD1	.	TRBV28	TRBJ1-5	CASSTGTVNQPQHF	TGTGCCAGCAGTACTGGGACAGTGAATCAGCCCCAGCATTTT
.	.	TRBV4-1	TRBJ2-1	CASSPYAFGSYNEQFF	TGCGCCAGCAGCCCCTACGCATTTGGCTCCTACAATGAGCAGTTCTTC
TRBD1	.	TRBV6-5	TRBJ1-1	CASSYQTGKAFF	TGTGCCAGCAGTTACCAGACAGGGAAGGCTTTCTTT
.	once	TRBV5-1	TRBJ2-1	CASSLEGTLSYNEQFF	TGCGCCAGCAGCTTGGAGGGGACCCTCTCCTACAATGAGCAGTTCTTC
.	.	TRBV30	TRBJ1-4	CAWSVAGYGELFF	TGTGCCTGGAGTGTAGCTGGGTATGGTGAACTGTTTTTT
TRBD1	.	TRBV6-5	TRBJ2-5	CASSYDRGGETQYF	TGTGCCAGCAGTTACGACAGGGGGGGAGAGACCCAGTACTTC
.	.	TRBV5-1	TRBJ2-2	CASSPPDQGNTGELFF	TGCGCCAGCAGCCCTCCTGATCAGGGGAACACCGGGGAGCTGTTTTTT
.	.	TRBV30	TRBJ2-7	CAWMGIPYEQYF	TGTGCCTGGATGGGGATTCCCTACGAGCAGTACTTC
.	.	TRBV2	TRBJ1-1	CASSQNTEAFF	TGTGCCAGCAGTCAGAACACTGAAGCTTTCTTT
TRBD2	.	TRBV30	TRBJ2-3	CAWSVESGGMDTQYF	TGTGCCTGGAGTGTAGAGTCGGGGGGAATGGATACGCAGTATTTT